Presented here are 16 T cell receptor beta chains from one specimen sequenced in a study of shared clonotypes between healthy human individuals. The method was immunoSEQ multiplex PCR; TCRdb's version includes in-frame clones alone and lacks a portion of them. The profile covers hundreds of thousands of clones, with about two thirds appearing a single time and approximately 2% taken by the ten largest. Sequenced: memory CD4+ T cells sorted from blood. Subset specified: CD45RA-negative fraction. These receptors were collected from a woman aged 25 to 45 in good health.

V and J are TRBV27 and TRBJ1-4, with D perhaps matching TRBD1 (6 bases). The CDR3 runs to 14 residues. CDR1 and CDR2 from the germline V gene are MNHEY and SMNVEV (reference sequence). Trimming removed 4 bases at V and 7 bases at J, with 13 bases between. This CDR3 reads CASSSQGRVEKLFF. CDR3 in DNA: TGTGCCAGCAGTTCGCAGGGGCGAGTTGAAAAACTGTTTTTT. Supplemented by reference TRBV27 and TRBJ1-4, the full variable domain reads EAQVTQNPRYLITVTGKKLTVTCSQNMNHEYMSWYRQDPGLGLRQIYYSMNVEVTDKGDVPEGYKVSRKEKRNFPLILESPSPNQTSLYFCASSSQGRVEKLFFGSGTQLSVL.

V is TRBV7-6 and J is TRBJ2-7; D is possibly TRBD2 (6 bases). The germline V gene encodes CDR1 SGHVS and CDR2 FNYEAQ. Trimming removed 8 bases from V and 6 bases from J, with 11 bases in between. CDR3 length: 11 residues. The CDR3 here is CASGRGREQYF. In nucleotides, the CDR3 is TGTGCCAGCGGGCGGGGCCGCGAGCAGTACTTC. The whole variable domain, filled in from reference TRBV7-6 and TRBJ2-7, reads GAGVSQSPRYKVTKRGQDVALRCDPISGHVSLYWYRQALGQGPEFLTYFNYEAQQDKSGLPNDRFSAERPEGSISTLTIQRTEQRDSAMYRCASGRGREQYFGPGTRLTVT.

The chain is built from TRBV11-2 and TRBJ1-3; 7 bases are shared with TRBD1. Germline values: CDR1 SGHAT, CDR2 FQNNGV. J lost 0 bases, V lost 1 base, and 9 bases had no gene match. The CDR3 runs to 18 residues. The CDR3 bases are TGTGCCAGCAGCTTAGTCCGGACAGGCCGCAACTCTGGAAACACCATATATTTT. Its translation: CASSLVRTGRNSGNTIYF.

The V gene is TRBV2, the J gene TRBJ1-5; D is possibly TRBD1 (5 bases). The CDR3 length is 16 residues. Germline values: CDR1 SNHLY, CDR2 FYNNEI. With 6 bases removed from V and 4 bases from J, the gap between germline ends came to 19 bases. CDR3 nucleotide sequence: TGTGCCAGCAGATCCGGCAGGGAGGGGCGAAATCAGCCCCAGCATTTT. Translated, it gives CASRSGREGRNQPQHF.

This clone was recorded a few times. This chain uses TRBV7-7 with TRBJ2-5; D gene unclear. The germline V gene has CDR1 SSHAT and CDR2 FNYEAQ (reference sequence). Deletions cut 1 base from V and 1 base from J, with 7 bases between. The CDR3 extends over 14 amino acids. The CDR3 sequence is CASSLGGIQETQYF. The CDR3 region has the DNA TGTGCCAGCAGCTTAGGGGGTATCCAAGAGACCCAGTACTTC.

As for this clone: Distinct nucleotide sequences in the sample also encode this CDR3. The gene calls are TRBV5-1 and TRBJ1-1; the D is unclear. The CDR3 has 13 residues. V lost 0 bases to trimming and J lost 4 bases, with 7 bases between them. Germline CDR1 and CDR2: SGHRS and YFSETQ. The CDR3 DNA reads TGCGCCAGCAGCTTGGAAGCTCCCACTGAAGCTTTCTTT. This translates into CASSLEAPTEAFF.

This clone showed up just a few times. The CDR3 DNA sequence: TGTGCCAGCAGTTTACCGACAGGGCAAGGAAACACCATATATTTT. It yields the protein CASSLPTGQGNTIYF. This chain uses TRBV28 with TRBJ1-3; 7 bases fit TRBD1. The CDR3 sequence is 15 residues long. The germline gives CDR1 MDHEN, CDR2 SYDVKM. With V trimmed by 2 bases and J by 4 bases, 5 bases remained unmatched.

This chain connects TRBV19 to TRBJ1-4, with 7 bases matching TRBD1. Trimming at V came to 6 bases and at J to 6 bases, leaving 10 bases not matched to a gene. Per germline, CDR1 LNHDA and CDR2 SQIVND (reference sequence). This CDR3 is 15 amino acids long. The CDR3: CASSTDGTVDEKLFF. The CDR3 DNA reads TGTGCCAGTAGCACGGATGGGACAGTCGATGAAAAACTGTTTTTT.

V gene TRBV7-2 combines with J gene TRBJ2-2, with D perhaps matching TRBD2 (6 bases). This CDR3 has 16 residues. Germline assignment: CDR1 SGHTA and CDR2 FQGNSA. The V gene lost 2 bases and the J gene lost 1 base, with 11 bases spanning the gap. CDR3 protein: CASSLMPSENTGELFF. DNA for the CDR3: TGTGCCAGCAGCTTAATGCCTAGCGAGAACACCGGGGAGCTGTTTTTT. Supplemented by reference TRBV7-2 and TRBJ2-2, the full variable domain reads GAGVSQSPSNKVTEKGKDVELRCDPISGHTALYWYRQSLGQGLEFLIYFQGNSAPDKSGLPSDRFSAERTGGSVSTLTIQRTQQEDSAVYLCASSLMPSENTGELFFGEGSRLTVL.

The genes are TRBV19 and TRBJ2-6; the D gene could be TRBD1 or TRBD2 (5 bases each). The length of the CDR3 is 17 residues. The germline V and J ends were trimmed by 4 bases and 4 bases, with 17 bases remaining between them. From germline, CDR1 is LNHDA and CDR2 SQIVND (reference sequence). CDR3 coding DNA: TGTGCCAGTAGTACGAGGGGTGGTGGGTCGGGGGCCAACGTCCTGACTTTC. It yields the protein CASSTRGGGSGANVLTF.

To note about this clone: Distinct nucleotide sequences in the sample also encode this CDR3. Here the CDR3 DNA reads TGTGCCAGCAGCCGGGAAGGGGGAAATCAGCCCCAGCATTTT. Amino acid sequence: CASSREGGNQPQHF. The V gene is TRBV7-2, the J gene TRBJ1-5; possibly TRBD1 for D (6 bases). CDR1 and CDR2 from the germline V gene are SGHTA and FQGNSA. Between the trimmed V and J ends, which lost 5 bases and 4 bases, there was a span of 12 bases. The CDR3 totals 14 residues.

This chain joins TRBV7-2 and TRBJ2-5, with D perhaps matching TRBD2 (5 bases). Germline lookup yields CDR1 SGHTA and CDR2 FQGNSA. The V and J ends lost 5 bases and 9 bases respectively, with 16 bases between them. This CDR3 region has 13 residues. CDR3 in amino acids: CASSPSAGRAQYF. The CDR3 nucleotides read TGTGCCAGCAGCCCCTCCGCGGGTCGGGCCCAGTACTTC.

The rearrangement links TRBV2 to TRBJ2-7; D possibly corresponds to TRBD2 (6 bases). The CDR3 has 12 residues. Trimming took 9 bases from V and 0 from J, leaving 9 bases between them. The V gene's germline CDR1 is SNHLY and CDR2 FYNNEI. CDR3 in DNA: TGTGCCAGTCGAGCGGGCTCCTACGAGCAGTACTTC. Protein product: CASRAGSYEQYF.

The sample holds a few counts of this clone. This chain joins TRBV27 and TRBJ2-7, with 12 bases identical to TRBD2. This CDR3 has 17 amino acids. CDR1 is MNHEY, CDR2 SMNVEV, per germline (reference sequence). The ends lost 3 bases at V and 5 bases at J; junction bases unmatched: 11. The CDR3 sequence is CASSLERPSGRANEQYF. For the CDR3, the DNA is TGTGCCAGCAGTTTGGAACGTCCTAGCGGGAGGGCAAACGAGCAGTACTTC.

The rearrangement links TRBV21-1 to TRBJ1-4; the table's D gene call, TRBD1, was not cross checked with the DNA. TRBV21-1 is deemed a pseudogene. The CDR3 sequence is 17 residues long. DNA of the CDR3: TGTGCCAGCAGCACTCCGGGACAGCATGCAACTAATGAAAAACTGTTTTTT. This gives the protein CASSTPGQHATNEKLFF.

The chain employs TRBV28 and TRBJ2-7; TRBD1 agrees at 8 bases. The CDR3 contains 13 residues. Germline trimming cut 7 bases from V and 0 bases from J; bases unmatched to any gene: 2. Germline CDR1 and CDR2: MDHEN and SYDVKM. The CDR3 DNA is TGTGCCAGCAACCAGGGGGCCTCCTACGAGCAGTACTTC. This gives the protein CASNQGASYEQYF.